This TCR beta chain was identified during a study of tumor-infiltrating lymphocytes in primary liver carcinoma. CDR3 length equals 16 residues. V gave up 3 bases and J gave up 6 bases; unmatched junction bases: 12. Germline V gives CDR1 SQVTM, CDR2 ANQGSEA. Turning to this clonotype: Its antigen is still unknown. A much larger clone is a single base away; this may be a read error.

Study-wide findings and caveats: Blood had a significantly lower top-250-clone fraction than tumors did (p = 0.039). In tumor-adjacent and tumor-blood pairs, overlap was lower than in tumor region pairs.

Germline DNA was also extracted, while the blood RNA originated from unsorted whole blood. Researchers generated TCR beta cDNA from approximately 520 ng of total RNA, relying on a constant-region primer. Three nested multiplex PCR rounds, a slightly modified ARM-PCR method, built the TCR beta libraries. It was with TRBV1-TRBV30 forward primers and a C-beta reverse primer that the first two PCR rounds were run, at about 10 cycles each. TCRdb independently ran MiXCR on the multiplex PCR reads; one entry per CDR3 protein. This repertoire shows 330,000 or so distinct CDR3 sequences, about two thirds found once; its top ten account for under 8%.

V is TRBV29-1 and J is TRBJ1-1; TRBD1 matches 11 bases. The sequenced sample was peripheral blood. The receptor was derived from a man between 40 and 49 years old with primary liver carcinoma and hepatitis B virus infection. In DNA, the CDR3 is TGCAGCGTTGATCCCCGGGACAGGGGGGGGAGGTCTGAAGCTTTCTTT. Protein sequence: CSVDPRDRGGRSEAFF.